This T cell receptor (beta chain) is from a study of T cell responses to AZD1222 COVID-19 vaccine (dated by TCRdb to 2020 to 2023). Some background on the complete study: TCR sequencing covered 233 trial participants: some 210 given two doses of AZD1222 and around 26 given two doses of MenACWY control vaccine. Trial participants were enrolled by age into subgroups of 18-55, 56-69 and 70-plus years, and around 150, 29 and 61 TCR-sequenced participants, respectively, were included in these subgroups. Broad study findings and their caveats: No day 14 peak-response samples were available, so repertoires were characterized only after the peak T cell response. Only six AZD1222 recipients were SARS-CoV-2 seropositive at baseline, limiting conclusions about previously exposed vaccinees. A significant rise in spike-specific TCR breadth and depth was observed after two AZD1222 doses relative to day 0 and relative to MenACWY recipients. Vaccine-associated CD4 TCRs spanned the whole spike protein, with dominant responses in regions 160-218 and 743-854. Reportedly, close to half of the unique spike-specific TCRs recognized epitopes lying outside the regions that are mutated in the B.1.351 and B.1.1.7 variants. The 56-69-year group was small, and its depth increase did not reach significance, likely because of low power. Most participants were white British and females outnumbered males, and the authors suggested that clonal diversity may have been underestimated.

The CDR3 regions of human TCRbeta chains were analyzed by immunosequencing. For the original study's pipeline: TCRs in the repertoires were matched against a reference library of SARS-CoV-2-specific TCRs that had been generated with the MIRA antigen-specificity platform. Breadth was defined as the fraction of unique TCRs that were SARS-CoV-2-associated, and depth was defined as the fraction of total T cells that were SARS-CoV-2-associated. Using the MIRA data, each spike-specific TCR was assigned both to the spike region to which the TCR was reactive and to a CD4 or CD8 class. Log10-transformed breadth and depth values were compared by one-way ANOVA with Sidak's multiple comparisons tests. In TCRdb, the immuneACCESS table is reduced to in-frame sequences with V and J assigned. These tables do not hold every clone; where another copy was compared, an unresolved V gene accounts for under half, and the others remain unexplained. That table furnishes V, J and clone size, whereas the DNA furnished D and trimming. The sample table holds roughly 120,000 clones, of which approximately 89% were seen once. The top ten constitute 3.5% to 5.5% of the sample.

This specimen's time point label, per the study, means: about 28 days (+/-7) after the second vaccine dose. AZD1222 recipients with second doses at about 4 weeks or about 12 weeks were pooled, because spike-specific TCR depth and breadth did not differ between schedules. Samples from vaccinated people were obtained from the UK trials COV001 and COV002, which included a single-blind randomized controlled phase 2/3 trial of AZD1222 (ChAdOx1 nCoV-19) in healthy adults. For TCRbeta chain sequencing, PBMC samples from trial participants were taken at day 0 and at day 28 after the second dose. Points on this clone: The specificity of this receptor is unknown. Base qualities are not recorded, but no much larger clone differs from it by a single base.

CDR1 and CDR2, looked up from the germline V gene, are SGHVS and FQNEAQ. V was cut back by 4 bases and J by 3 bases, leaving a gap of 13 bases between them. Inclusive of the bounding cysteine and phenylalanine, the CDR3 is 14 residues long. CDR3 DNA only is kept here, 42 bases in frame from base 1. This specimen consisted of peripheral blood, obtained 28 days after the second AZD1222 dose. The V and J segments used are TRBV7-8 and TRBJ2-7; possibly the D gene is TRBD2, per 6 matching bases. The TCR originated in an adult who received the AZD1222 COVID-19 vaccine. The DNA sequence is TGTGCCAGCAGCTCCCGCGGGAACTTCTACGAGCAGTACTTC. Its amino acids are CASSSRGNFYEQYF.